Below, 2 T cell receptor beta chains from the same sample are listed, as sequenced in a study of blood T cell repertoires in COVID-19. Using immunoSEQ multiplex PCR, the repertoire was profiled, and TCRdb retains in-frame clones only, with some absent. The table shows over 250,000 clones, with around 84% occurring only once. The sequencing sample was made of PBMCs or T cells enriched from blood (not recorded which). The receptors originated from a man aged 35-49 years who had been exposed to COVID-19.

In nucleotides, the CDR3 is TGTGCCAGCAGTTTATTGGCACAGGGGGTCCTCTCCTATAATTCACCCCTCCACTTT. Amino acids: CASSLLAQGVLSYNSPLHF. The chain uses TRBV27 and TRBJ1-6; 8 bases agree with TRBD1. J was trimmed by 0 bases and V by 1 base; bases with no gene match: 8. CDR1 and CDR2 (germline): MNHEY, SMNVEV (reference sequence). The CDR3 is 19 residues long.

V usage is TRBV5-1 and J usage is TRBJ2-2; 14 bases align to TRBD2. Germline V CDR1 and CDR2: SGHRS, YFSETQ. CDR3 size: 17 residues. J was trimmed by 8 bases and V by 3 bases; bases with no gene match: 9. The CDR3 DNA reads TGCGCCAGCAGCTACTTACCTGGGACTAGCGGGAGTGGGGAGCTGTTTTTT. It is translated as CASSYLPGTSGSGELFF.